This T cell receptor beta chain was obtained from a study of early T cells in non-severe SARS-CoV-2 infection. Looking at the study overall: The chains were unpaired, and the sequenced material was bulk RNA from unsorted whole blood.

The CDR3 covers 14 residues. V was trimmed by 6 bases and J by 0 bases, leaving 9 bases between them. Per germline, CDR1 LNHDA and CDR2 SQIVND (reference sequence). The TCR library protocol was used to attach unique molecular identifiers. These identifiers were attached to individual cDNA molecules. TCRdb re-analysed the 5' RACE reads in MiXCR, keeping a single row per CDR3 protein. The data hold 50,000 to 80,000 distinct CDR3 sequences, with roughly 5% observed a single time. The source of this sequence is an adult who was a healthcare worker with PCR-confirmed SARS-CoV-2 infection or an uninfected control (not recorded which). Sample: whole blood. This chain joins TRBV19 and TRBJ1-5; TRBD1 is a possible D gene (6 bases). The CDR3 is CASRQGYSNQPQHF. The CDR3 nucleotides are TGTGCCAGTAGACAGGGATATAGCAATCAGCCCCAGCATTTT.